This section outlines one T cell receptor (beta chain) sequence together with its context. Authors' processing steps: By means of reference gene primer amplification, nucleated cell counts were estimated. Assay: immunoSEQ multiplex PCR; the TCRdb copy retains only in-frame clones and omits some. From that table come the V and J calls and clone size; the DNA was used to work out D and trimming. The sample yields about 68,000 clones, about 86% seen once. The data were obtained in a study of blood T cell repertoires in COVID-19. Across the study: Sites in the United States, Italy and Spain provided acute and convalescent COVID-19 samples. From T cells, B-cell-depleted T cells, or PBMCs came the material, which was cDNA or gDNA.

With V trimmed by 3 bases and J by 11 bases, 8 bases remained unmatched. Germline lookup yields CDR1 KGHSH and CDR2 LQKENI. This CDR3 region has 13 residues. This chain connects TRBV18 to TRBJ1-1; 8 positions agree with TRBD1. This TCR came from a woman aged 60 to 75 with acute or convalescent COVID-19. The specimen sequenced was peripheral blood. The CDR3 here is CASSPGVTGGAFF. DNA of the CDR3: TGTGCCAGCTCACCCGGGGTAACAGGGGGGGCTTTCTTT.